Below, 31 T cell receptor beta chains from the same sample are listed, as sequenced in a study of radiation and T cells in renal cell carcinoma. TCRdb's copy holds only in-frame clones and misses some; the assay was immunoSEQ multiplex PCR. The sample lists some 140,000 clones; roughly 90% were seen once. Described time point: baseline pretreatment blood. The treatment denotes: 15 Gy SBRT to primary tumor, nephrectomy 4 weeks later. Sequenced here: blood, sampled from a patient whose treatment included radiotherapy and nephrectomy. The receptors were gathered from a woman aged 45-65 years with renal cell carcinoma.

V is TRBV2 and J is TRBJ2-1; weak D call: TRBD1 (5 bases). This CDR3 is built from 12 residues. CDR1 and CDR2 from the germline V gene are SNHLY and FYNNEI. With 10 bases removed from V and 12 bases from J, the gap between germline ends came to 19 bases. The CDR3 here is CATGMIETVQFF. DNA for the CDR3: TGTGCCACCGGCATGATAGAGACAGTGCAGTTCTTC.

The chain links TRBV7-8 to TRBJ1-1; 8 nucleotides align to TRBD1. With 5 bases clipped from V and 0 bases from J, the junction kept 2 bases outside the gene matches. Germline CDR1 SGHVS, CDR2 FQNEAQ. The CDR3 extends over 14 amino acids. The CDR3 nucleotides are TGTGCCAGCAGCCCGGACAGGGTGAACACTGAAGCTTTCTTT. It specifies CASSPDRVNTEAFF.

This chain joins TRBV9 and TRBJ2-3; TRBD2 aligns across 7 bases. Germline values: CDR1 SGDLS, CDR2 YYNGEE. The length of the CDR3 is 16 residues. J was trimmed by 6 bases and V by 0 bases; bases with no gene match: 10. CDR3: CASSVAGGGGLDTQYF. The CDR3 DNA reads as TGTGCCAGCAGCGTAGCTGGAGGCGGGGGACTGGATACGCAGTATTTT.

This chain connects TRBV7-3 to TRBJ2-6, with D possibly being TRBD1 (6 bases). Trimming left V 5 bases short and J 0 bases short, with 17 bases between. This CDR3 is built from 18 residues. Germline CDR1 reads SGHTA; CDR2 reads FQGTGA. CDR3 coding DNA: TGTGCCAGCAGCACTACCCCGGGACACAACTCTGGGGCCAACGTCCTGACTTTC. This translates into CASSTTPGHNSGANVLTF.

V and J are TRBV6-5 and TRBJ1-4; maybe TRBD1 (6 bases). The V end was cut by 4 bases, the J end by 7 bases, with 19 bases between. The CDR3 has 16 residues. Germline lookup yields CDR1 MNHEY and CDR2 SVGAGI. Written as DNA, the CDR3 is TGTGCCAGCAGTTTAACCCAGGGGCGCGGGAGTGAAAAACTGTTTTTT. It is translated as CASSLTQGRGSEKLFF.

The V gene is TRBV7-6, the J gene TRBJ2-3; TRBD1 agrees at 10 bases. Germline CDR1 and CDR2: SGHVS and FNYEAQ. CDR3 length equals 18 residues. V dropped 0 bases and J dropped 6; count of bases not matched to a gene: 12. DNA for the CDR3: TGTGCCAGCAGCTTAGCCCCCGGTTGGGGACAGGGGAGGGATACGCAGTATTTT. The encoded protein is CASSLAPGWGQGRDTQYF. Drawing the rest from reference TRBV7-6 and TRBJ2-3, the complete variable domain is GAGVSQSPRYKVTKRGQDVALRCDPISGHVSLYWYRQALGQGPEFLTYFNYEAQQDKSGLPNDRFSAERPEGSISTLTIQRTEQRDSAMYRCASSLAPGWGQGRDTQYFGPGTRLTVL.

For the CDR3, the DNA is TGCGCCAGCAGCTTGCCAGGGGGGCAGAACACTGAAGCTTTCTTT. Translation: CASSLPGGQNTEAFF. The genes are TRBV5-1 and TRBJ1-1, with 7 bases fitting TRBD1. Germline values: CDR1 SGHRS, CDR2 YFSETQ. The CDR3 extends over 15 amino acids. V gave up 1 base and J gave up 1 base; unmatched junction bases: 4.

This sequence joins TRBV19 and TRBJ2-7; no definite D call. V lost 5 bases and J lost 1, with 9 bases in between. CDR1 LNHDA and CDR2 SQIVND come from the germline V gene (reference sequence). This CDR3 is built from 13 residues. In DNA, the CDR3 is TGTGCCAGTAGTCTCGGCCAGTCCTACGAGCAGTACTTC. This codes for CASSLGQSYEQYF.

The V call is TRBV5-1, the J call TRBJ2-3, with a possible D match to TRBD2 (5 bases). The germline CDR1 and CDR2 sequences are SGHRS and YFSETQ. The length of the CDR3 is 15 residues. The V end lost 0 bases, the J end lost 1 base, and 9 bases lay between the germline ends. CDR3 sequence: CASSLAPGGTDTQYF. CDR3 sequence (DNA): TGCGCCAGCAGCTTGGCCCCCGGGGGCACAGATACGCAGTATTTT.

The chain has TRBV6-5 and TRBJ2-5; D may be TRBD1 (6 bases). The CDR3 sequence is 15 residues long. Germline CDR1 is MNHEY and CDR2 is SVGAGI. The germline V and J ends were trimmed by 1 base and 2 bases, with 11 bases remaining between them. The CDR3 region is CASSYWGQLQETQYF. In DNA, the CDR3 is TGTGCCAGCAGTTACTGGGGACAATTACAAGAGACCCAGTACTTC.

A remark on this clone: A junction boundary mismatches the germline segment, possibly from a read error. The gene calls are TRBV28 and TRBJ1-2, with unresolved D. The CDR3 is 8 residues long. Germline CDR1 and CDR2: MDHEN and SYDVKM. CDR3 sequence reads: CASPIPSF. CDR3 nucleotides: TGTGCCAGCCCGATCCCCTCCTTC.

J is TRBJ2-2 and V is TRBV29-1; TRBD1 aligns across 8 bases. The ends lost 3 bases at V and 6 bases at J; junction bases unmatched: 3. This CDR3 comprises 13 residues. Per germline, CDR1 SQVTM and CDR2 ANQGSEA. CDR3 nucleotide sequence: TGCAGCGTTGAGGACAGGGTGGCCGGGGAGCTGTTTTTT. This encodes CSVEDRVAGELFF.

V is TRBV6-5 and J is TRBJ1-1; TRBD1 matches 8 bases. Looked up from germline, CDR1 is MNHEY and CDR2 is SVGAGI. CDR3 size: 13 residues. V gave up 6 bases and J gave up 10 bases; unmatched junction bases: 10. In DNA, the CDR3 is TGTGCCAGCAGGACCGACAGGGGAGGTGGAGCTTTCTTT. Translated: CASRTDRGGGAFF.

This chain connects TRBV6-6 to TRBJ2-7, with 13 bases that match TRBD2. Trimming cost V 4 bases and J 6 bases; bases outside gene matches: 6. The germline V gene has CDR1 MNHNY and CDR2 SVGAGI (reference sequence). The CDR3 has 15 residues. CDR3: CASSFLLAGGREQYF. CDR3 nucleotides: TGTGCCAGCAGTTTTCTACTAGCGGGGGGGCGCGAGCAGTACTTC.

The rearrangement uses TRBV15 and TRBJ1-3; no definite D call. This CDR3 contains 13 residues. With 3 bases removed from V and 7 bases from J, the gap between germline ends came to 10 bases. The V gene's germline CDR1 is LNHNV and CDR2 YYDKDF (reference sequence). The CDR3 DNA is TGTGCCACCAGCAGGGCCAGGAGGAACACCATATATTTT. Translation gives CATSRARRNTIYF.

The CDR3 spells CASSFGGTEGNTIYF. In nucleotides, the CDR3 is TGCGCCAGCAGCTTCGGGGGGACAGAAGGAAACACCATATATTTT. This sequence joins TRBV5-1 and TRBJ1-3; 7 nucleotides match TRBD1. Germline CDR1 and CDR2: SGHRS and YFSETQ. With 2 bases clipped from V and 4 bases from J, the junction kept 6 bases outside the gene matches. The CDR3 has 15 residues. The whole variable domain, filled in from reference TRBV5-1 and TRBJ1-3, reads KAGVTQTPRYLIKTRGQQVTLSCSPISGHRSVSWYQQTPGQGLQFLFEYFSETQRNKGNFPGRFSGRQFSNSRSEMNVSTLELGDSALYLCASSFGGTEGNTIYFGEGSWLTVV.

The chain joins TRBV9 to TRBJ2-3; D is undetermined. V lost 5 bases and J 2 bases, leaving 6 bases between the germline ends. This CDR3 comprises 12 residues. Germline CDR1 and CDR2: SGDLS and YYNGEE. The chain's CDR3 is CASRSSTDTQYF. CDR3 nucleotide sequence: TGTGCCAGCAGGTCCTCCACAGATACGCAGTATTTT. The full variable domain, its missing parts supplied by reference TRBV9 and TRBJ2-3, is DSGVTQTPKHLITATGQRVTLRCSPRSGDLSVYWYQQSLDQGLQFLIQYYNGEERAKGNILERFSAQQFPDLHSELNLSSLELGDSALYFCASRSSTDTQYFGPGTRLTVL.

V gene TRBV11-2 combines with J gene TRBJ1-1, with D maybe TRBD1 (5 bases). CDR3 length: 14 amino acids. In germline, CDR1 is SGHAT, CDR2 FQNNGV. V lost 6 bases, J lost 0 bases, and 11 bases lay in between. This CDR3 is CASRPGYVNTEAFF. CDR3 in DNA: TGTGCCAGCAGGCCAGGGTACGTGAACACTGAAGCTTTCTTT.

This chain links TRBV1 with TRBJ1-2. TRBV1 is recorded as a pseudogene. The CDR3 is made up of 11 amino acids. The CDR3 DNA follows: TGTCTCCGCAACCGCCACTATGGCTACACCTTC. This gives the protein CLRNRHYGYTF.

The chain recombines TRBV19 with TRBJ1-5; 9 bases match TRBD1. Germline V gene sequence: CDR1 LNHDA, CDR2 SQIVND (reference sequence). V lost 10 bases and J lost 3; bases outside the gene matches: 7. This CDR3 region has 14 residues. CDR3 in amino acids: CATAGQGFNQPQHF. The DNA for the CDR3 is TGTGCCACCGCGGGACAGGGTTTCAATCAGCCCCAGCATTTT.

The chain links TRBV15 to TRBJ2-7; possibly TRBD1 for D (6 bases). The CDR3 covers 15 residues. Germline values: CDR1 LNHNV, CDR2 YYDKDF (reference sequence). The V end was cut by 0 bases, the J end by 2 bases, with 11 bases between. In nucleotides, the CDR3 is TGTGCCACCAGCAGAGACAGGGGAATGCCCTACGAGCAGTACTTC. It yields the protein CATSRDRGMPYEQYF.

The chain links TRBV9 to TRBJ1-3; TRBD1 agrees at 7 bases. Germline V gene data show CDR1 as SGDLS and CDR2 as YYNGEE. This CDR3 is 18 amino acids long. The trim removed 2 bases at V and 0 bases at J, leaving 11 bases unmatched. The CDR3 DNA reads TGTGCCAGCAGCGTTCGGGACAGACATTCCGGCTCTGGAAACACCATATATTTT. Protein product: CASSVRDRHSGSGNTIYF.

This chain uses TRBV4-2 with TRBJ1-5, with D possibly being TRBD1 (5 bases). V dropped 7 bases and J dropped 11 bases, with 21 bases sitting between them. The CDR3 is 14 residues long. The V gene's germline CDR1 is LGHNA and CDR2 YNFKEQ. CDR3 nucleotide sequence: TGTGCCAGCACCGAAACCAGGGACCGGGGAACCCAGCATTTT. Translating it yields CASTETRDRGTQHF.

The gene calls are TRBV5-1 and TRBJ2-1; 7 positions match TRBD2. V shed 2 bases and J 4 bases; nucleotides not matched to a gene: 6. From germline, CDR1 is SGHRS and CDR2 YFSETQ. CDR3 length: 15 residues. CDR3 nucleotides: TGCGCCAGCAGCTTCGGATCGCGGGGGTACAATGAGCAGTTCTTC. This translates into CASSFGSRGYNEQFF. Together with reference TRBV5-1 and TRBJ2-1, the CDR3 gives the full variable domain: KAGVTQTPRYLIKTRGQQVTLSCSPISGHRSVSWYQQTPGQGLQFLFEYFSETQRNKGNFPGRFSGRQFSNSRSEMNVSTLELGDSALYLCASSFGSRGYNEQFFGPGTRLTVL.

This clone was recorded a few times. V usage is TRBV5-1 and J usage is TRBJ1-4, with a possible D match to TRBD1 (5 bases). This CDR3 is 15 amino acids long. Trimming shortened V by 2 bases and J by 6 bases, and 14 bases separated the two germline ends. Germline CDR1 SGHRS, CDR2 YFSETQ. CDR3 protein: CASSFSQGNDEKLFF. DNA for the CDR3: TGCGCCAGCAGCTTCTCGCAGGGTAATGATGAAAAACTGTTTTTT.

This sequence joins TRBV5-6 and TRBJ2-4; 7 nucleotides line up with TRBD1. There are 12 residues in the CDR3. In germline, CDR1 is SGHDT, CDR2 YYEEEE. V gave up 4 bases and J gave up 8 bases; unmatched junction bases: 3. This chain's CDR3 is CASSRQGDIQYF. The CDR3 nucleotides read TGTGCCAGCAGCCGACAGGGAGACATTCAGTACTTC.

The chain is built from TRBV6-1 and TRBJ2-7; TRBD1 aligns across 9 bases. The CDR3 contains 15 residues. V lost 7 bases and J lost 5; bases outside the gene matches: 12. Germline V gene sequence: CDR1 MNHNS, CDR2 SASEGT. The CDR3 coding sequence is TGTGCCAGCAATGCATGGGGACAGGGAAAAGACGAGCAGTACTTC. Translation gives CASNAWGQGKDEQYF.

This clone was detected only once. The chain is built from TRBV5-1 and TRBJ2-1, with TRBD2 matching 9 bases. The CDR3 consists of 16 residues. V was clipped by 1 base and J by 5 bases; unmatched bases: 7. From germline, CDR1 is SGHRS and CDR2 YFSETQ. Written as DNA, the CDR3 is TGCGCCAGCAGCTTGCCCCGACTAGCGGAGGACAATGAGCAGTTCTTC. It is translated as CASSLPRLAEDNEQFF.

The rearrangement links TRBV7-8 to TRBJ1-2; 8 positions match TRBD1. V was clipped by 4 bases and J by 4 bases; unmatched bases: 5. This CDR3 is built from 14 residues. Germline loops: CDR1 SGHVS, CDR2 FQNEAQ. CDR3 loop: CASSSGQGSYGYTF. The CDR3 DNA follows: TGTGCCAGCAGCTCAGGACAGGGTTCCTATGGCTACACCTTC.

This clone was detected a few times. The chain recombines TRBV7-8 with TRBJ1-1; 10 nucleotides match TRBD1. Germline V gene sequence: CDR1 SGHVS, CDR2 FQNEAQ. CDR3 length equals 14 residues. J was trimmed by 5 bases and V by 5 bases; bases with no gene match: 5. Here the CDR3 reads CASSVRDRGTEAFF. The CDR3 nucleotides are TGTGCCAGCAGCGTTCGGGACAGGGGAACTGAAGCTTTCTTT.

This clone was seen a handful of times. The chain has TRBV19 and TRBJ1-1; TRBD1 agrees at 8 bases. Germline values: CDR1 LNHDA, CDR2 SQIVND (reference sequence). The trim removed 3 bases at V and 4 bases at J, leaving 4 bases unmatched. The CDR3 covers 14 residues. The CDR3 coding sequence is TGTGCCAGTAGTATGGACAGGGTACGCACTGAAGCTTTCTTT. It is translated as CASSMDRVRTEAFF. Variable domain in full (rest from reference TRBV19 and TRBJ1-1): DGGITQSPKYLFRKEGQNVTLSCEQNLNHDAMYWYRQDPGQGLRLIYYSQIVNDFQKGDIAEGYSVSREKKESFPLTVTSAQKNPTAFYLCASSMDRVRTEAFFGQGTRLTVV.